This is a list of T cell receptor beta chains from one sample in a study of blood T cell repertoires in COVID-19. This table comes from immunoSEQ multiplex PCR, and its TCRdb copy is limited to in-frame clones, with some not included. Of 350,000 to 450,000 clones listed, roughly nine tenths were seen once; the top ten hold roughly 0.9%. Sequences were obtained from PBMCs or T cells enriched from blood (not recorded which). The source is a woman between 40 and 55 years old who had been exposed to COVID-19. CDR3s include the opening cysteine and the closing phenylalanine or tryptophan. Fields, in order: clone size, V gene, J gene, D gene, CDR3 DNA, CDR3 protein. A D gene is named only where the DNA matches it firmly. Some rows have no size entry. The others give once, few or many, or a class for an expanded clone.

abundance: -
v_gene: TRBV6-5
j_gene: TRBJ2-3
d_gene: TRBD1
CDR3nt: TGTGCCAGCTGTCTAGACAGGGGGCTCGATACGCAGTATTTT
CDR3aa: CASCLDRGLDTQYF

abundance: -
v_gene: TRBV19
j_gene: TRBJ2-2
d_gene: TRBD1
CDR3nt: TGTGCCAGTTCAAGGACAGGTGTCAACACCGGGGAGCTGTTTTTT
CDR3aa: CASSRTGVNTGELFF

abundance: -
v_gene: TRBV2
j_gene: TRBJ2-1
d_gene: -
CDR3nt: TGTGCCAGCAGTGAAAAAGCGAGCTCCTACAATGAGCAGTTCTTC
CDR3aa: CASSEKASSYNEQFF

abundance: -
v_gene: TRBV9
j_gene: TRBJ2-2
d_gene: TRBD1
CDR3nt: TGTGCCAGCAGGTCAGGGACAGCGAACACCGGGGAGCTGTTTTTT
CDR3aa: CASRSGTANTGELFF

abundance: -
v_gene: TRBV19
j_gene: TRBJ2-7
d_gene: -
CDR3nt: TGTGCCAGTAGCACTGGGTCTAGCAATGGTGCCTACGAGCAGTACTTC
CDR3aa: CASSTGSSNGAYEQYF

abundance: -
v_gene: TRBV6-6
j_gene: TRBJ1-2
d_gene: TRBD1
CDR3nt: TGTGCCAGCAGTTCACCCGGGACAGGGAATGAGGGCTACACCTTC
CDR3aa: CASSSPGTGNEGYTF

abundance: -
v_gene: TRBV7-9
j_gene: TRBJ2-7
d_gene: TRBD2
CDR3nt: TGTGCCAGCAGCTTATTGGCGACTAGCGGGGGTTACGAGCAGTACTTC
CDR3aa: CASSLLATSGGYEQYF

abundance: -
v_gene: TRBV20-1
j_gene: TRBJ2-7
d_gene: -
CDR3nt: TGCAGTGCTAGAGTGAAGAGAGAGCAGTACTTC
CDR3aa: CSARVKREQYF

abundance: -
v_gene: TRBV25-1
j_gene: TRBJ2-7
d_gene: TRBD1
CDR3nt: TGTGCCAGCAGTCCACTTTCCGGGACAGCCTACGAGCAGTACTTC
CDR3aa: CASSPLSGTAYEQYF

abundance: -
v_gene: TRBV3-1/TRBV3-2
j_gene: TRBJ2-7
d_gene: TRBD1
CDR3nt: TGTGCCAGCAGTCCCGGGACAGGGGTCTCCTCCTACGAGCAGTACTTC
CDR3aa: CASSPGTGVSSYEQYF

abundance: few
v_gene: TRBV7-3
j_gene: TRBJ2-1
d_gene: TRBD2
CDR3nt: TGTGCCAGCAGCCCAGTGGGGCTAGCGGTCGCGAGCTCCTACAATGAGCAGTTCTTC
CDR3aa: CASSPVGLAVASSYNEQFF

abundance: -
v_gene: TRBV6-2/TRBV6-3
j_gene: TRBJ2-5
d_gene: TRBD2
CDR3nt: TGTGCCAGCAGTTACTCGTCGAGACTAGCGGGGGGGCCTAAAGAGACCCAGTACTTC
CDR3aa: CASSYSSRLAGGPKETQYF

abundance: -
v_gene: TRBV7-2
j_gene: TRBJ1-6
d_gene: -
CDR3nt: TGTGCCAGCAGCTTAGGTCGCGGGACCGGCTCACCCCTCCACTTT
CDR3aa: CASSLGRGTGSPLHF

abundance: -
v_gene: TRBV25-1
j_gene: TRBJ1-6
d_gene: -
CDR3nt: TGTGCCAGCAGTGGGCGGAATACCCTCCACTTT
CDR3aa: CASSGRNTLHF

abundance: -
v_gene: TRBV6-2/TRBV6-3
j_gene: TRBJ1-2
d_gene: -
CDR3nt: TGTGCCAGCAGTTACTCCTCGGGGTTGATCGCTGGCTACACCTTC
CDR3aa: CASSYSSGLIAGYTF

abundance: -
v_gene: TRBV12-3/TRBV12-4
j_gene: TRBJ1-4
d_gene: -
CDR3nt: TGTGCCAGCAGTTTATCGGGGTGGGAACTGTTTTTT
CDR3aa: CASSLSGWELFF

abundance: -
v_gene: TRBV27
j_gene: TRBJ1-1
d_gene: TRBD1
CDR3nt: TGTGCCAGCAGCCTGAGTAGCTCCGGGACAGGAATTTTAGCCACTGAAGCTTTCTTT
CDR3aa: CASSLSSSGTGILATEAFF

abundance: -
v_gene: TRBV4-1
j_gene: TRBJ1-1
d_gene: -
CDR3nt: TGCGCCAGCAGCCGTATAGGGGGAAAGAACACTGAAGCTTTCTTT
CDR3aa: CASSRIGGKNTEAFF

abundance: -
v_gene: TRBV12-5
j_gene: TRBJ1-5
d_gene: -
CDR3nt: TGTGCTAGTGGTTTGGTACTCGGGGTGGCTCCGGCGAGCAATCAGCCCCAGCATTTT
CDR3aa: CASGLVLGVAPASNQPQHF

abundance: -
v_gene: TRBV15
j_gene: TRBJ2-7
d_gene: -
CDR3nt: TGTGCCACCAGCAGCCCCCTCGTTTTCCACGAGCAGTACTTC
CDR3aa: CATSSPLVFHEQYF

abundance: -
v_gene: TRBV11-3
j_gene: TRBJ2-1
d_gene: TRBD2
CDR3nt: TGTGCCAGCAGCTTAGTAGGGACTAGCGGGGGGATCAGTAATGAGCAGTTCTTC
CDR3aa: CASSLVGTSGGISNEQFF

abundance: -
v_gene: TRBV24-1
j_gene: TRBJ2-5
d_gene: TRBD2
CDR3nt: TGTGCCACCAGTGCCCCGTCTAGGGAGCGGGGGGTAAGGGAGACCCAGTACTTC
CDR3aa: CATSAPSRERGVRETQYF

abundance: -
v_gene: TRBV7-9
j_gene: TRBJ1-4
d_gene: TRBD1
CDR3nt: TGTGCCAGCAGCTCCGGACAGGGCAGTGAAAAACTGTTTTTT
CDR3aa: CASSSGQGSEKLFF

abundance: -
v_gene: TRBV11-2
j_gene: TRBJ2-1
d_gene: TRBD2
CDR3nt: TGTGCCAGCAGCAATCTTAGGCGGGGGACCTACAATGAGCAGTTCTTC
CDR3aa: CASSNLRRGTYNEQFF

abundance: -
v_gene: TRBV12-3/TRBV12-4
j_gene: TRBJ2-5
d_gene: -
CDR3nt: TGTGCCAGCAGTTTTGGTCAGCGGCTGTACTTC
CDR3aa: CASSFGQRLYF

abundance: -
v_gene: TRBV27
j_gene: TRBJ2-7
d_gene: -
CDR3nt: TGTGCCAGCAGTTTAATATCTCCCGAAAGAGCCTACGAGCAGTACTTC
CDR3aa: CASSLISPERAYEQYF

abundance: -
v_gene: TRBV30
j_gene: TRBJ2-5
d_gene: TRBD2
CDR3nt: TGTGCCTGGAGTGTAAGGACTAGCGGGGAGACCCAGTACTTC
CDR3aa: CAWSVRTSGETQYF

abundance: -
v_gene: TRBV7-9
j_gene: TRBJ1-1
d_gene: -
CDR3nt: TGTGCCAGCAGCTCCCGGGACACCCATGAAGCTTTCTTT
CDR3aa: CASSSRDTHEAFF

abundance: -
v_gene: TRBV15
j_gene: TRBJ2-1
d_gene: TRBD2
CDR3nt: TGTGCCACCAGCCGTAGCGGGGGGGCAGACAATGAGCAGTTCTTC
CDR3aa: CATSRSGGADNEQFF

abundance: -
v_gene: TRBV27
j_gene: TRBJ2-2
d_gene: TRBD2
CDR3nt: TGTGCCAGCAGTTCCCCTCGACTAGCGGCGAACACCGGGGAGCTGTTTTTT
CDR3aa: CASSSPRLAANTGELFF

abundance: -
v_gene: TRBV2
j_gene: TRBJ1-1
d_gene: -
CDR3nt: TGTGCCAGCAGTGACCAGTCGGGAGACACTGAAGCTTTCTTT
CDR3aa: CASSDQSGDTEAFF

abundance: -
v_gene: TRBV5-4
j_gene: TRBJ2-1
d_gene: -
CDR3nt: TGTGCCAGCAGCTTGAGGGGTGGCAATGAGCAGTTCTTC
CDR3aa: CASSLRGGNEQFF

abundance: -
v_gene: TRBV27
j_gene: TRBJ1-2
d_gene: -
CDR3nt: TGTGCCAGCAGTTTTGGGTCAGGGGACTATGGCTACACCTTC
CDR3aa: CASSFGSGDYGYTF

abundance: -
v_gene: TRBV20-1
j_gene: TRBJ1-3
d_gene: -
CDR3nt: TGCAGTGCTAGTCCGTATTCCTCTGGAAACACCATATATTTT
CDR3aa: CSASPYSSGNTIYF

abundance: -
v_gene: TRBV7-9
j_gene: TRBJ2-2
d_gene: -
CDR3nt: TGTGCCAGCAGCCCTCACACCGGGGAGCTGTTTTTT
CDR3aa: CASSPHTGELFF

abundance: once
v_gene: TRBV18
j_gene: TRBJ1-6
d_gene: -
CDR3nt: TGTGCCAGCTCACCGGGTCAGGGGAATTCACCCCTCCACTTT
CDR3aa: CASSPGQGNSPLHF

abundance: -
v_gene: TRBV10-1
j_gene: TRBJ2-1
d_gene: TRBD2
CDR3nt: TGCGCCAGCAGTAAGGGGACTAGCGATTACAATGAGCAGTTCTTC
CDR3aa: CASSKGTSDYNEQFF

abundance: -
v_gene: TRBV29-1
j_gene: TRBJ1-4
d_gene: -
CDR3nt: TGCAGCGTTGGGGGCCAGGGGCTTAATGAAAAACTGTTTTTT
CDR3aa: CSVGGQGLNEKLFF

abundance: -
v_gene: TRBV2
j_gene: TRBJ1-5
d_gene: -
CDR3nt: TGTGCCAGCAGTGTAGGAGGGAGATATAGCAATCAGCCCCAGCATTTT
CDR3aa: CASSVGGRYSNQPQHF

abundance: -
v_gene: TRBV6-5
j_gene: TRBJ2-1
d_gene: TRBD2
CDR3nt: TGTGCCAGCAGTCCACTAGCGGGAGGGCCTGGGGAGCAGTTCTTC
CDR3aa: CASSPLAGGPGEQFF

abundance: -
v_gene: TRBV15
j_gene: TRBJ2-3
d_gene: TRBD2
CDR3nt: TGTGCCACCAGCGCCCGGACTAGCGGTAACACAGATACGCAGTATTTT
CDR3aa: CATSARTSGNTDTQYF

abundance: -
v_gene: TRBV15
j_gene: TRBJ2-1
d_gene: -
CDR3nt: TGTGCCACCAGCAGGGGAGGTTCTGGCAATGAGCAGTTCTTC
CDR3aa: CATSRGGSGNEQFF

abundance: -
v_gene: TRBV4-2
j_gene: TRBJ1-1
d_gene: -
CDR3nt: TGTGCCAGCAGTCAGGTCCTGAACACTGAAGCTTTCTTT
CDR3aa: CASSQVLNTEAFF

abundance: -
v_gene: TRBV19
j_gene: TRBJ2-2
d_gene: -
CDR3nt: TGTGCCAGTAGCAATGGGGCTGGTCTTAACACCGGGGAGCTGTTTTTT
CDR3aa: CASSNGAGLNTGELFF

abundance: few
v_gene: TRBV15
j_gene: TRBJ1-3
d_gene: -
CDR3nt: TGTGCCACCAGCAGAGACCCGGGGGGGTCGGGAAACACCATATATTTT
CDR3aa: CATSRDPGGSGNTIYF

abundance: -
v_gene: TRBV5-1
j_gene: TRBJ2-7
d_gene: TRBD2
CDR3nt: TGCGCCAGCAGCGTCTACGGGACTAAGAACGAGCAGTACTTC
CDR3aa: CASSVYGTKNEQYF

abundance: -
v_gene: TRBV2
j_gene: TRBJ2-1
d_gene: TRBD2
CDR3nt: TGTGCCAGCAGTGAAGCTAAACCTAGCGGGAGGATGTACAATGAGCAGTTCTTC
CDR3aa: CASSEAKPSGRMYNEQFF

abundance: -
v_gene: TRBV7-8
j_gene: TRBJ1-6
d_gene: -
CDR3nt: TGTGCCAGCAGCTTAGGGCGGGACGGACGGGTCTATAATTCACCCCTCCACTTT
CDR3aa: CASSLGRDGRVYNSPLHF

abundance: -
v_gene: TRBV30
j_gene: TRBJ2-2
d_gene: TRBD2
CDR3nt: TGTGCCTGGAGTGTATCCGGGCTAGCGGGACACACCGGGGAGCTGTTTTTT
CDR3aa: CAWSVSGLAGHTGELFF

abundance: -
v_gene: TRBV5-1
j_gene: TRBJ2-2
d_gene: TRBD2
CDR3nt: TGCGCCAGCAGCCCTGGGTGGACTAGCGGAATCACCGGGGAGCTGTTTTTT
CDR3aa: CASSPGWTSGITGELFF

abundance: -
v_gene: TRBV5-1
j_gene: TRBJ1-2
d_gene: -
CDR3nt: TGCGCCAGCAGCTTACCAGGGGCTGTTGGGTATGGCTACACCTTC
CDR3aa: CASSLPGAVGYGYTF

abundance: -
v_gene: TRBV7-2
j_gene: TRBJ2-3
d_gene: -
CDR3nt: TGTGCCAGCAGCTTCCGTTTCGGGAGCACAGATACGCAGTATTTT
CDR3aa: CASSFRFGSTDTQYF

abundance: -
v_gene: TRBV6-2/TRBV6-3
j_gene: TRBJ1-2
d_gene: -
CDR3nt: TGTGCCAGCAGCTTCAATCGCCCTAGTGGCTACACCTTC
CDR3aa: CASSFNRPSGYTF